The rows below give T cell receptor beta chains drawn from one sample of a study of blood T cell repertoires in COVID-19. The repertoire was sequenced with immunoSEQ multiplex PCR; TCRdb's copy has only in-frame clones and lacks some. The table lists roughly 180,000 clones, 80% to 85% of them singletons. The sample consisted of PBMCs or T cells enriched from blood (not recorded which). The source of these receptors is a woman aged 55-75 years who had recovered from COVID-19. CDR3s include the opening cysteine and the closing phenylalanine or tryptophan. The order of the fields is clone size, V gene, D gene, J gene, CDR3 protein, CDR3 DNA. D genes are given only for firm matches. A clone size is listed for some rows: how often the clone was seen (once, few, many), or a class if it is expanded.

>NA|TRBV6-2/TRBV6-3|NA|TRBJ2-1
CASSYRLVADEQFF
TGTGCCAGCAGTTACCGGCTAGTGGCCGATGAGCAGTTCTTC
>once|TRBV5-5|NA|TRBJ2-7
CASSLAGVGYEQYF
TGTGCCAGCAGCTTGGCCGGGGTTGGCTACGAGCAGTACTTC
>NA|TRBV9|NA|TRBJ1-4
CASSRRGLNEKLFF
TGTGCCAGCAGCAGACGCGGACTGAATGAAAAACTGTTTTTT
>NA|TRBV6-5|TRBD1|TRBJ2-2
CASSRDRVSTGELFF
TGTGCCAGCAGTCGCGACAGGGTGTCCACCGGGGAGCTGTTTTTT
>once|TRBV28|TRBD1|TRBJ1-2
CASSLSQGFGNYGYTF
TGTGCCAGCAGTTTATCACAGGGGTTCGGTAACTATGGCTACACCTTC
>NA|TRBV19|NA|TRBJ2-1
CASSIDRTAEQFF
TGTGCCAGTAGTATAGACAGGACTGCTGAGCAGTTCTTC
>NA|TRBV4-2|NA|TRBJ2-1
CASSQSPLRSTPNNEQFF
TGTGCCAGCAGCCAATCCCCTCTGCGGAGTACGCCCAACAATGAGCAGTTCTTC
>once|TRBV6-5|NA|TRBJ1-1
CASSYLAEDTEAFF
TGTGCCAGCAGTTACCTGGCGGAGGACACTGAAGCTTTCTTT
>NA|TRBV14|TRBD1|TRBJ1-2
CASSGQGTYGYTF
TGTGCCAGCAGCGGACAGGGGACCTATGGCTACACCTTC
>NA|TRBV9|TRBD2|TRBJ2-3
CASSVGRGLAGAWDTQYF
TGTGCCAGCAGCGTAGGTCGGGGACTAGCGGGGGCATGGGATACGCAGTATTTT
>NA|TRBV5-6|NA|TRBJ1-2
CASSRFGGPFF
TGTGCCAGCAGCCGGTTCGGCGGTCCTTTCTTC
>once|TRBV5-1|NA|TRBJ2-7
CASRDTTYEQYF
TGCGCCAGCAGGGACACAACCTACGAGCAGTACTTC
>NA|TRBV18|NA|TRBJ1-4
CASSNQLARSNEKLFF
TGTGCCAGCTCAAACCAATTAGCCAGAAGTAATGAAAAACTGTTTTTT
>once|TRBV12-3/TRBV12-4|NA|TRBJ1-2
CASSLTENYGYTF
TGTGCCAGCAGTTTAACGGAGAACTATGGCTACACCTTC
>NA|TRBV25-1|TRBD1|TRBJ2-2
CASSDASRQGNVGELFF
TGTGCCAGCAGTGATGCCTCGAGACAGGGGAATGTCGGGGAGCTGTTTTTT
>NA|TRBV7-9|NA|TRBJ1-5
CASSPEGAGQPQHF
TGTGCCAGCAGCCCCGAAGGAGCGGGTCAGCCCCAGCATTTT
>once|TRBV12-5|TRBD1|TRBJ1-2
CASGSTGGRGYTF
TGTGCTAGTGGTTCGACAGGGGGGCGAGGCTACACCTTC
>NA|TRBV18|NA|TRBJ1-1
CASSPWTAPNTEAFF
TGTGCCAGCTCACCGTGGACAGCCCCGAACACTGAAGCTTTCTTT
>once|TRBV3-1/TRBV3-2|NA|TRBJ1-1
CASSQAGGRTEAFF
TGTGCCAGCAGCCAAGCCGGGGGTCGCACTGAAGCTTTCTTT
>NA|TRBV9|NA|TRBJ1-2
CASSPGPLTTGYTF
TGTGCCAGCAGCCCAGGCCCACTTACGACAGGCTACACCTTC